This TCR beta chain was recorded in a study of cytomegalovirus exposure and HLA in healthy donors. Overall study findings and caveats: Previously analyzed data showed that most TCR beta V segments were productive at a frequency of about 87% or about 30%. V- and J-gene trimming of TCR beta was linked (in a later analysis) to a missense DCLRE1C variant. Most TCR sequences were seen very rarely across donors, but some public TCRs occurred in many.

Deletions cut 4 bases from V and 4 bases from J, with 10 bases between. Looked up from germline, CDR1 is ENHRY and CDR2 is SYGVKD. This CDR3 contains 14 residues. Of note for this clone: Its antigen is still unknown.

60 Vbeta and 13 Jbeta primers were used in PCR. Here immunoSEQ multiplex PCR was the method, and the copy in TCRdb shows in-frame clones only, minus some. The sample lists some 100,000 clones, approximately 81% occurring once. The sequenced sample consisted of PBMCs. This TCR derives from a male donor in good health and CMV-seropositive. V and J are TRBV10-3 and TRBJ1-4; unclear D gene. CDR3 DNA sequence: TGTGCCATCAGTGTGAGTGGTGGTAATGAAAAACTGTTTTTT. Amino acids: CAISVSGGNEKLFF.